This TCR beta chain derives from a study of CXCR3-negative and CXCR3-positive naive CD8 T cells. Overall study findings and caveats: With respect to TRBV-TRBJ usage, naive CXCR3-negative and CXCR3-positive cells were similar; memory differed.

The TRB libraries of cDNA were built by UMI-labeled 5' RACE. TCRdb reprocessed the 5' RACE reads and keeps a single row for each CDR3 protein, giving no DNA. Recorded for this sample: 70,000 to 95,000 distinct CDR3 sequences. The germline gives CDR1 MDHEN, CDR2 SYDVKM. The CDR3 loop spans 16 amino acids. As regards this clonotype: Its antigen is still unknown.

CD45RO-CCR7+CD27+CD95- expression identified naive CD8+ T cells. Specimen: naive CXCR3- CD8+ T cells from blood. The sample's subset: CD45RO-CCR7+CD27+CD95- naive CD8+ T cells lacking CXCR3 (TNR3-). This receptor was identified in a human donor in good health. Some clones in this sample may be carry-over from other donors' samples. The chain employs TRBV28 and TRBJ2-5; lacking DNA, the TRBD2 call made by TCRdb goes unchecked. CDR3 sequence: CASSPWTSGNQETQYF.